This entry features one T cell receptor beta chain sequence. Its antigen is not known. The data originate from a study of cytomegalovirus exposure and HLA in healthy donors. The PCR employed 60 Vbeta primers together with 13 Jbeta primers. Methods used by the authors: Later, 65 million to 85 million unique TCR beta chains were counted in an analysis, and roughly 10 million of them were shared. Clones were sequenced by immunoSEQ multiplex PCR, and TCRdb holds only the in-frame ones, with some missing. V and J calls and clone size are given by that table; D and trimming were obtained from the DNA. The table records 200,000 or so clones, 65% to 85% of them present only once. The junction had 4 bases not matched to a gene; V was cut back by 5 bases and J by 1 base. The CDR3 is made up of 14 amino acids. CDR1 is SNHLY, CDR2 FYNNEI, per germline. Broader study findings: Data from an earlier analysis indicated that most TCR beta V segments were productive either about 87% or about 30% of the time. Most sequenced TCRs were rare (though some public TCRs occurred in many donors). With DRB1 most and HLA-C fewest, TCR association rates differed between HLA loci in a later analysis.

The chain recombines TRBV2 with TRBJ1-1; 7 nucleotides line up with TRBD1. This clonotype originated in a boy under 10 years old in good health and CMV-seronegative. Sequenced material: PBMCs. The CDR3 loop reads CASSYRGGNTEAFF. The CDR3 DNA reads as TGTGCCAGCAGTTACAGGGGAGGGAACACTGAAGCTTTCTTT.